The sequence of this T cell receptor (beta chain) was determined in a study of CD8+CD57+ T cells in acquired aplastic anemia. The CDR3 loop spans 16 amino acids. From germline, CDR1 is ENHRY and CDR2 SYGVKD. V was shortened by 0 bases and J by 2 bases, with 11 bases between the two germline ends. The TCR beta profiling, which covered VDJ combination and CDR3 sequence, was carried out using genomic DNA as the template. One entry per CDR3 protein results from TCRdb running MiXCR on the reads. The sample shows 55,000 to 60,000 distinct CDR3 sequences, around 57% of them seen only once. Before being chosen for sequencing, patients had shown CD8+CD57+ cell expansion by flow cytometry.

The sample comprised sorted CD4+, CD8+, or CD8+CD57+ T cells (not recorded which) from PBMCs. The rearrangement joins TRBV10-3 to TRBJ1-3, with D unresolved. This receptor was taken from a human donor with aplastic anemia. As DNA, the CDR3 is TGTGCCATCAGTGAGTCCGTGGGTGCGCCTGGAAACACCATATATTTT. It is translated as CAISESVGAPGNTIYF.